A selection of T cell receptor beta chains follows, all from one sample in a study of T cells of healthy individuals. TCRdb itself ran the 5' RACE reads through MiXCR, one entry per CDR3 protein. The sample shows tens of thousands of distinct CDR3 sequences, around 15% of them seen only once. The receptors come from a human donor in good health. The CDR3 runs from the conserved cysteine through the conserved F or W. The order of the fields is clone size, D gene, V gene, J gene, CDR3 DNA, CDR3 protein. The D gene is left open where the match is weak. Only some rows state a clone size, as once, few, many or a class for expanded clones.

>NA|TRBD1|TRBV7-2|TRBJ1-5
TGTGCCAGCAGCACCCAGGGACAGGCAAATCAGCCCCAGCATTTT
CASSTQGQANQPQHF
>once|NA|TRBV12-3/TRBV12-4|TRBJ2-7
TGTGCCAGCAGTTTAGGTGAAGCCTACGAGCAGTACTTC
CASSLGEAYEQYF
>many|TRBD1|TRBV4-1|TRBJ1-1
TGCGCCAGCAGCCAAGTCGGGACAGCTGAAGCTTTCTTT
CASSQVGTAEAFF
>many|NA|TRBV28|TRBJ2-7
TGTGCCAGCAGCCAGCCGGGAATGCAGGAGCAGTACTTC
CASSQPGMQEQYF
>many|TRBD1|TRBV15|TRBJ2-1
TGTGCCACCAGCAGAGAGACAGGGGACGGTGAGCAGTTCTTC
CATSRETGDGEQFF
>NA|NA|TRBV24-1|TRBJ2-5
TGTGCCACCGGAAAACCCGGGGAAGAGACCCAGTACTTC
CATGKPGEETQYF
>NA|TRBD2|TRBV20-1|TRBJ2-3
TGCAGTGCTAGAGTGAGCGGGGAGGGGACAGATACGCAGTATTTT
CSARVSGEGTDTQYF
>few|NA|TRBV4-1|TRBJ2-5
TGCGCCAGCAGCCAAGTGTGGAAGGCCGTAGAGACCCAGTACTTC
CASSQVWKAVETQYF
>many|NA|TRBV7-2|TRBJ2-7
TGTGCCAGCAGCCTCACGATCTACGAGCAGTACTTC
CASSLTIYEQYF
>few|TRBD1|TRBV4-1|TRBJ2-3
TGCGCCAGCAGCCAAGAGACGACAGGGGGCTCGGGAGATACGCAGTATTTT
CASSQETTGGSGDTQYF
>few|NA|TRBV27|TRBJ2-5
TGTGCCAGCAGTTTAAGACAGGACGGCGGGGAGACCCAGTACTTC
CASSLRQDGGETQYF
>many|TRBD2|TRBV19|TRBJ2-1
TGTGCCAGTAGTACCATAGCGGGGAGCTCCTACAATGAGCAGTTCTTC
CASSTIAGSSYNEQFF
>many|NA|TRBV12-3/TRBV12-4|TRBJ1-5
TGTGCCAGCCCCTCCTCGACACTTTATAGCAATCAGCCCCAGCATTTT
CASPSSTLYSNQPQHF
>many|NA|TRBV2|TRBJ1-5
TGTGCCAGCAGCGAGAGGGACGTGCTCTATCAGCCCCAGCATTTT
CASSERDVLYQPQHF
>many|TRBD2|TRBV12-3/TRBV12-4|TRBJ2-2
TGTGCCAGCAGCCGCGGACTAGCGGGATATACCGGGGAGCTGTTTTTT
CASSRGLAGYTGELFF
>many|TRBD1|TRBV7-9|TRBJ2-1
TGTGCCAGCAGCTTACGCCAGGGGGTCTACAATGAGCAGTTCTTC
CASSLRQGVYNEQFF
>few|NA|TRBV29-1|TRBJ2-1
TGCAGCGTTGAAGATGAGATCAATGAGCAGTTCTTC
CSVEDEINEQFF
>NA|NA|TRBV5-1|TRBJ2-7
TGCGCCAGCAGCCCCGGAGGGTACGCGTCAACCTACGAGCAGTACTTC
CASSPGGYASTYEQYF